This T cell receptor beta chain appears in the sequencing data of a study of T cell responses to AZD1222 COVID-19 vaccine (dated by TCRdb to about 2021). General notes on the study: Because spike-specific TCR depth and breadth did not differ between the two schedules, AZD1222 recipients who got a second dose at roughly 4 weeks were pooled with those who got a second dose at roughly 12 weeks. TCR sequencing was performed for 230 to 250 trial participants, of whom about 200 were given two doses of AZD1222 and approximately 26 were given two doses of MenACWY control vaccine. Trial participants were enrolled by age into 18-55, 56-69 and 70-plus year subgroups, with about 150, 28 and 57 TCR-sequenced participants respectively.

The investigation overall reported the following: Nearly half of unique spike-specific TCRs reportedly recognized epitopes outside regions mutated in the B.1.351 and B.1.1.7 variants. Participants were mostly white British and included more females than males, and it was suggested by the authors that clonal diversity may have been underestimated. After two AZD1222 doses, both the breadth and the depth of spike-specific TCRs were significantly higher than at day 0 and than in MenACWY recipients. CD4 TCRs associated with the vaccine covered the entire spike protein, and the dominant responses were in regions 160-218 and 743-854. No day 14 peak-response samples were available, so repertoires were characterized only after the peak T cell response. In the small 56-69-year group, the increase in depth fell short of significance, most likely because of low power. Conclusions about previously exposed vaccinees are limited, since just a handful of AZD1222 recipients were seropositive for SARS-CoV-2 at baseline.

With regard to this clone: Its target antigen remains unknown. No base quality values were provided; no much bigger clone lies one nucleotide off.

The CDR3 regions of human TCRbeta chains were analyzed by immunosequencing. The published analysis was carried out like this. Repertoire TCRs were matched against a reference library of SARS-CoV-2-specific TCRs generated with the MIRA antigen-specificity platform. Breadth meant the fraction of unique TCRs that were SARS-CoV-2-associated, whereas depth meant the fraction of total T cells that were SARS-CoV-2-associated. Using the MIRA data, each spike-specific TCR was mapped to the spike region that the TCR reacts to and placed in a CD4 or CD8 class. Log10-transformed breadth and depth values were compared by one-way ANOVA with Sidak's multiple comparisons tests. Imported from immuneACCESS, the table was reduced by TCRdb to in-frame sequences with V and J called. These copies leave out some clones; in studies compared against another copy, an unresolved V gene accounts for under half, and the cause of the remainder is not known. V, J and clone size are taken as reported in that table, and D and trimming were inferred from the DNA itself. This sample comprises approximately 56,000 clones, 80% to 90% of them detected only once. The ten largest clones add up to roughly 16% of the sample.

In the paper's terms, the time point label means: baseline before first vaccination. The vaccinee samples were drawn from two UK trials, COV001 and COV002, one of which was a single-blind randomized controlled phase 2/3 trial testing AZD1222 (ChAdOx1 nCoV-19) in healthy adults. Trial participant PBMC samples were collected at day 0 and day 28 after the second dose for TCRbeta chain sequencing. CDR1 is given as SGDLS and CDR2 as YYNGEE, both from the germline V gene. The junction shows trimming of 4 bases on V and 5 bases on J, and the gene matches do not reach 10 bases of it. Spanning cysteine to phenylalanine, the CDR3 consists of 16 amino acids. Only the CDR3 DNA is retained, 48 bases long and in frame from the first base.

The receptor was derived from an adult in good health. The material was peripheral blood, obtained on day 0 of AZD1222 vaccination. The rearranged chain carries TRBV9 and TRBJ1-2, and TRBD1 aligns with 11 junction nucleotides. The CDR3 corresponds to CASSPRTGGFPYGYTF. The DNA sequence is given as TGTGCCAGCAGCCCACGGACAGGGGGCTTCCCATATGGCTACACCTTC.